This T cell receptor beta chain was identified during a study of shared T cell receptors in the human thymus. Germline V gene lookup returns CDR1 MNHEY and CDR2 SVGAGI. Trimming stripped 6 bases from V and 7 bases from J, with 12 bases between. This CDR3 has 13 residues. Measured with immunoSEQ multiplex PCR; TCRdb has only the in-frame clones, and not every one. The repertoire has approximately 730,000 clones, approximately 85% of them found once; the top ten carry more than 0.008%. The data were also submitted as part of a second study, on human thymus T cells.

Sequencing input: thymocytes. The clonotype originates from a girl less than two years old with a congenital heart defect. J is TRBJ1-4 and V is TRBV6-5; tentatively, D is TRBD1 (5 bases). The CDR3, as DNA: TGTGCCAGCAGCCCGGGGGGTGGTGAAAAACTGTTTTTT. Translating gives CASSPGGGEKLFF.